A single sample gave rise to the 27 T cell receptor beta chains below, sequenced in a study of a mutant IDH1 vaccine in newly diagnosed glioma. Data came from immunoSEQ multiplex PCR; TCRdb stores just in-frame clones and leaves some out. The sample yields some 42,000 clones, approximately 82% seen once. For these TCRs, the target antigens are not known. The time point here: week 47, end of study. Every vaccination contained 300 ug of the mutant IDH1 20-mer peptide and was paired with topical imiquimod. The sequencing here drew on PBMCs, taken from a glioma patient whose treatment included an IDH1 peptide vaccine. The receptors derive from a man between 18 and 29 years old with glioma. Some clones in this sample may be carry-over from other donors' samples.

J is TRBJ1-4 and V is TRBV7-9; D might be TRBD1 (5 bases). The V end was cut by 1 base, the J end by 0 bases, with 9 bases between. The CDR3 covers 16 residues. From germline, CDR1 is SEHNR and CDR2 FQNEAQ (reference sequence). The CDR3 nucleotides are TGTGCCAGCAGCTTAGGCGACAGCGCAACTAATGAAAAACTGTTTTTT. This encodes CASSLGDSATNEKLFF.

J is TRBJ1-2 and V is TRBV6-1; weak D call: TRBD1 (6 bases). V dropped 4 bases and J dropped 2 bases, with 17 bases sitting between them. Germline CDR1 MNHNS, CDR2 SASEGT. This CDR3 has 16 residues. CDR3 in amino acids: CASSGRQAGGNYGYTF. In DNA, the CDR3 is TGTGCCAGCAGTGGCCGACAGGCAGGAGGAAACTATGGCTACACCTTC.

The J gene is TRBJ2-1, the V gene TRBV5-1; D gene uncertain. Trimming left V 1 base short and J 9 bases short, with 17 bases between. This CDR3 comprises 15 residues. Germline V gene sequence: CDR1 SGHRS, CDR2 YFSETQ. CDR3 nucleotide sequence: TGCGCCAGCAGCTTGTCCGCGGATACGAACGGTGAGCAGTTCTTC. Translation: CASSLSADTNGEQFF.

This sequence joins TRBV19 and TRBJ2-7; D possibly corresponds to TRBD1 (5 bases). Germline V gene sequence: CDR1 LNHDA, CDR2 SQIVND (reference sequence). The V and J ends lost 5 bases and 7 bases respectively, with 21 bases between them. CDR3 length: 15 residues. The CDR3 bases are TGTGCCAGTAGTGTTGGACACGGAGTGACCGGGGAGCAGTACTTC. It encodes CASSVGHGVTGEQYF.

The rearrangement joins TRBV2 to TRBJ1-2, with D tentatively TRBD1 (5 bases). Germline CDR1 and CDR2: SNHLY and FYNNEI. Trimming pared 6 bases from V and 0 bases from J, leaving 14 bases between. This CDR3 spans 15 amino acids. The DNA for the CDR3 is TGTGCCAGCAGAGCCGGGACGGCCGCTAACTATGGCTACACCTTC. Residues: CASRAGTAANYGYTF.

The CDR3 nucleotides read TGTGCCAGCAGTGAGACAGGGGGATGGTATGGCTACACCTTC. It yields the protein CASSETGGWYGYTF. This chain joins TRBV27 and TRBJ1-2; 9 bases agree with TRBD1. Germline V CDR1 and CDR2: MNHEY, SMNVEV (reference sequence). Unmatched junction bases numbered 6, after V lost 5 bases and J lost 5 bases. The CDR3 runs 14 residues.

The J gene is TRBJ2-3, the V gene TRBV28, with D tentatively TRBD2 (6 bases). From germline, CDR1 is MDHEN and CDR2 SYDVKM. V lost 5 bases, J lost 2 bases, and 17 bases lay in between. The CDR3 is made up of 16 amino acids. The CDR3, as DNA: TGTGCCAGCAGTATTACACGGACTATCTACACAGATACGCAGTATTTT. Translating gives CASSITRTIYTDTQYF.

This clone has just a few counts. The genes are TRBV19 and TRBJ1-1, with D maybe TRBD1 (6 bases). The CDR3 sequence is 14 residues long. Germline V CDR1 and CDR2: LNHDA, SQIVND (reference sequence). V lost 4 bases to trimming and J lost 2 bases, with 11 bases between them. The CDR3 sequence: CASSNGQPNTEAFF. The CDR3, as DNA: TGTGCCAGTAGTAACGGACAGCCAAACACTGAAGCTTTCTTT.

This clone was counted once. The rearrangement joins TRBV7-8 to TRBJ2-7, with TRBD2 matching over 10 bases. This CDR3 has 16 amino acids. Germline CDR1 SGHVS, CDR2 FQNEAQ. The junction had 7 bases not matched to a gene; V was cut back by 5 bases and J by 0 bases. CDR3 in DNA: TGTGCCAGCAGCGAAGAACTAGCGGGATCCTCCTACGAGCAGTACTTC. This encodes CASSEELAGSSYEQYF.

The chain has TRBV7-8 and TRBJ1-5; no firm D call. The CDR3 sequence is 15 residues long. Germline values: CDR1 SGHVS, CDR2 FQNEAQ. Trimming left V 4 bases short and J 3 bases short, with 13 bases between. The CDR3 coding sequence is TGTGCCAGCAGCTCCATCCGTACCCCCAATCAGCCCCAGCATTTT. Protein sequence: CASSSIRTPNQPQHF.

This clone has more than one count but fewer than ten. The chain employs TRBV23-1 and TRBJ1-1, with TRBD1 matching 9 bases. TRBV23-1 falls under the ORF class, with uncertain function. The CDR3 totals 15 residues. V lost 7 bases, J lost 4 bases, and 10 bases stayed unmatched. CDR3 sequence reads: CASITGTGLTTEAFF. CDR3 DNA: TGCGCCAGCATAACCGGGACAGGGTTAACCACTGAAGCTTTCTTT.

By its share, this clone is medium-sized. The gene calls are TRBV7-2 and TRBJ2-5; D call uncertain. Trimming cost V 5 bases and J 2 bases, with 6 bases left between them. The CDR3 length is 12 residues. The germline V gene has CDR1 SGHTA and CDR2 FQGNSA. CDR3 bases: TGTGCCAGCAGCCTTACACAAGAGACCCAGTACTTC. The encoded protein is CASSLTQETQYF.

There are a few counts of this clone. The V gene is TRBV6-1, the J gene TRBJ1-5; D is unresolved. Germline-derived CDR1 and CDR2 are MNHNS and SASEGT. This CDR3 is built from 13 residues. The V gene lost 2 bases and the J gene lost 5 bases, with 7 bases spanning the gap. The CDR3 DNA is TGTGCCAGCAGTGAAAGGGAAGATCAGCCCCAGCATTTT. Its translation: CASSEREDQPQHF.

The V call is TRBV27, the J call TRBJ1-2; a weak D match, TRBD1 (5 bases). Germline V gene sequence: CDR1 MNHEY, CDR2 SMNVEV (reference sequence). This CDR3 contains 17 residues. Trimming shortened V by 2 bases and J by 2 bases, and 18 bases separated the two germline ends. CDR3 region: CASSLTTELQPNYGYTF. DNA for the CDR3: TGTGCCAGCAGTTTAACGACAGAGCTCCAACCAAACTATGGCTACACCTTC.

The chain carries TRBV28 and TRBJ2-5; D is perhaps TRBD1 (5 bases). The CDR3 consists of 14 residues. Germline V gene lookup returns CDR1 MDHEN and CDR2 SYDVKM. Trimming left V 3 bases short and J 3 bases short, with 11 bases between. The CDR3 nucleotides are TGTGCCAGCAGTTTTGAACAGGAAGAAGAGACCCAGTACTTC. Its protein is CASSFEQEEETQYF.

The chain couples TRBV30 to TRBJ2-7; D not certain. Trimming shortened V by 0 bases and J by 4 bases, and 13 bases separated the two germline ends. CDR3 size: 14 residues. The germline V gene encodes CDR1 GTSNPN and CDR2 SVGIG (reference sequence). CDR3 amino acids: CAWSVNWAPYEQYF. The CDR3 nucleotides are TGTGCCTGGAGTGTAAACTGGGCCCCGTACGAGCAGTACTTC. The whole variable domain, filled in from reference TRBV30 and TRBJ2-7, reads SQTIHQWPATLVQPVGSPLSLECTVEGTSNPNLYWYRQAAGRGLQLLFYSVGIGQISSEVPQNLSASRPQDRQFILSSKKLLLSDSGFYLCAWSVNWAPYEQYFGPGTRLTVT.

This clone was detected only a few times. The V gene is TRBV11-2, the J gene TRBJ2-5; 12 bases map to TRBD2. The CDR3 loop spans 16 amino acids. Germline V lookup: CDR1 SGHAT, CDR2 FQNNGV. With 5 bases clipped from V and 2 bases from J, the junction kept 6 bases outside the gene matches. CDR3 in amino acids: CASSGTSGRHQETQYF. The CDR3, as DNA: TGTGCCAGCAGCGGAACTAGCGGGAGGCATCAAGAGACCCAGTACTTC.

The V gene is TRBV18, the J gene TRBJ1-1; D is unresolved. Trimming took off 3 bases at V and 4 bases at J, with 12 bases between the two ends. Germline CDR1 reads KGHSH; CDR2 reads LQKENI. This CDR3 contains 14 residues. The CDR3 DNA reads TGTGCCAGCTCACCCGCTACCAAAAGCACTGAAGCTTTCTTT. Amino acids: CASSPATKSTEAFF.

In its sample, this clone was seen once. The V and J genes are TRBV18 and TRBJ2-6, with D tentatively TRBD1 (6 bases). V lost 4 bases and J 8 bases, leaving 12 bases between the germline ends. Germline V gene data show CDR1 as KGHSH and CDR2 as LQKENI. The CDR3 length is 14 residues. The CDR3 DNA is TGTGCCAGCTCACTCCCACAGGGTTCCAACGTCCTGACTTTC. Translation gives CASSLPQGSNVLTF.

The V and J genes are TRBV5-1 and TRBJ2-1; D may match TRBD1 or TRBD2 (5 bases each). CDR3 length equals 16 residues. Germline V CDR1 and CDR2: SGHRS, YFSETQ. The germline V and J ends were trimmed by 4 bases and 0 bases, with 14 bases remaining between them. The CDR3 protein is CASSGRQRSSYNEQFF. CDR3 nucleotide sequence: TGCGCCAGCAGCGGAAGACAGCGGAGCTCCTACAATGAGCAGTTCTTC.

V gene TRBV4-3 combines with J gene TRBJ2-5; perhaps TRBD2 as D (6 bases). This CDR3 region has 15 residues. Trimming removed 0 bases from V and 2 bases from J, with 10 bases in between. The V gene's germline CDR1 is LGHNA and CDR2 YSLEER. CDR3 residues: CASSQERESQETQYF. DNA for the CDR3: TGCGCCAGCAGCCAAGAACGGGAGAGTCAAGAGACCCAGTACTTC.

J is TRBJ1-1 and V is TRBV30; TRBD1 matches 8 bases. The V segment lost 3 bases and the J segment 1 base; nucleotides outside the gene matches: 10. The CDR3 is 16 amino acids. In germline, CDR1 is GTSNPN, CDR2 SVGIG (reference sequence). The CDR3 here is CAWRLTGQGPNTEAFF. The CDR3 bases are TGTGCCTGGAGGCTAACCGGACAGGGACCGAACACTGAAGCTTTCTTT.

This clone is a singleton in its sample. This chain links TRBV20-1 with TRBJ1-2, with no clear D. Trimming took 6 bases from V and 8 from J, leaving 13 bases between them. The CDR3 totals 11 residues. CDR1 is DFQATT and CDR2 is SNEGSKA in the germline V gene (reference sequence). For the CDR3, the DNA is TGCAGTGCCGTAGACGCTGGCGGCTACACCTTC. Translated, it gives CSAVDAGGYTF.

This clone occurred once. V gene TRBV21-1 combines with J gene TRBJ1-2. TRBV21-1 is described as a pseudogene. The length of the CDR3 is 13 residues. The DNA for the CDR3 is TGTGCCAGCAGACCTGACCCTAACTATGGCTACACCTTC. Protein sequence: CASRPDPNYGYTF.

This clone was recorded once. J is TRBJ2-1 and V is TRBV30; tentatively, D is TRBD1 or TRBD2 (6 bases each). Germline CDR1 is GTSNPN and CDR2 is SVGIG (reference sequence). The CDR3 has 15 amino acids. The V gene lost 1 base and the J gene lost 4 bases, with 14 bases spanning the gap. In DNA form, the CDR3 reads TGTGCCTGGAGTGGAGACGGGGGCCCTTACAATGAGCAGTTCTTC. It translates to CAWSGDGGPYNEQFF.

The V and J genes are TRBV30 and TRBJ2-1, with unresolved D. The V gene's germline CDR1 is GTSNPN and CDR2 SVGIG (reference sequence). V lost 3 bases and J 3 bases, leaving 15 bases between the germline ends. The CDR3 covers 15 residues. The CDR3 here is CAWSYQSVIYNEQFF. The CDR3, as DNA: TGTGCCTGGAGCTACCAAAGCGTAATCTACAATGAGCAGTTCTTC.

The chain combines TRBV18 with TRBJ2-5, with D perhaps matching TRBD1 (5 bases). This CDR3 region has 14 residues. Looked up from germline, CDR1 is KGHSH and CDR2 is LQKENI. V lost 1 base, J lost 3 bases, and 9 bases lay in between. CDR3 protein: CASSPRAGKETQYF. The CDR3 coding sequence is TGTGCCAGCTCACCACGCGCAGGGAAAGAGACCCAGTACTTC.